The 26 T cell receptor beta chains below come from one sample, sequenced in a study of cytotoxic CD8 clonotypes in ibrutinib-treated CLL. Assay used: immunoSEQ multiplex PCR; TCRdb lists only in-frame clones, some missing. The table has 150,000 to 250,000 clones, about two thirds seen once; the top ten hold around 15%. This sample comprised PBMCs, obtained after 24 months of ibrutinib treatment. The receptors come from a human donor with chronic lymphocytic leukemia.

The V gene is TRBV29-1, the J gene TRBJ2-1; 7 bases agree with TRBD1. Germline V gene sequence: CDR1 SQVTM, CDR2 ANQGSEA. J lost 3 bases, V lost 2 bases, and 10 bases had no gene match. The CDR3 spans 16 residues. The CDR3 bases are TGCAGCGTTGAATTAGAGACAGGGACCCTCTACAATGAGCAGTTCTTC. It yields the protein CSVELETGTLYNEQFF.

This clone was seen just once. The V and J genes are TRBV9 and TRBJ1-5, with D perhaps matching TRBD1 (5 bases). The CDR3 contains 14 residues. V was cut by 3 bases and J by 7 bases, with 14 bases left in between. Germline CDR1 and CDR2: SGDLS and YYNGEE. CDR3 coding DNA: TGTGCCAGCAGCGCCGGACAAGGTTGGCAGCCCCAGCATTTT. It codes for CASSAGQGWQPQHF.

The V and J genes are TRBV5-1 and TRBJ2-1, with D maybe TRBD1 (6 bases). V gave up 0 bases and J gave up 0 bases, with 7 bases separating them. Germline V gives CDR1 SGHRS, CDR2 YFSETQ. CDR3 length equals 15 residues. In DNA, the CDR3 is TGCGCCAGCAGCTTGGAAGGGGGCTCCTACAATGAGCAGTTCTTC. It is translated as CASSLEGGSYNEQFF.

The chain links TRBV5-4 to TRBJ2-2; TRBD1 matches 8 bases. Germline assignment: CDR1 SGHNT and CDR2 YYREEE (reference sequence). This CDR3 has 14 amino acids. J lost 7 bases, V lost 4 bases, and 6 bases had no gene match. As DNA, the CDR3 is TGTGCCAGCAGCGCGGGACAGGTCGGCGGGGAGCTGTTTTTT. It encodes CASSAGQVGGELFF.

V gene TRBV18 combines with J gene TRBJ1-2; no clear D. The CDR3 contains 18 residues. Trimming took 4 bases from V and 0 from J, leaving 21 bases between them. The germline CDR1 and CDR2 sequences are KGHSH and LQKENI. The CDR3 DNA follows: TGTGCCAGCTCACTAGTCGAAGTAAGACGGAGTTCTAACTATGGCTACACCTTC. Its protein is CASSLVEVRRSSNYGYTF.

The chain couples TRBV4-2 to TRBJ1-1; D uncertain. Per the germline V gene, CDR1 is LGHNA and CDR2 is YNFKEQ. CDR3 length equals 14 residues. Trimming shortened V by 3 bases and J by 5 bases, and 13 bases separated the two germline ends. The CDR3 spells CASSQSAGGTEAFF. The CDR3, as DNA: TGTGCCAGCAGCCAGTCGGCTGGAGGTACTGAAGCTTTCTTT.

The chain recombines TRBV7-6 with TRBJ2-3; D possibly corresponds to TRBD1 (6 bases). The CDR3 totals 13 residues. V shed 5 bases and J shed 1 base, with 7 bases lying between them. The germline gives CDR1 SGHVS, CDR2 FNYEAQ. The CDR3 is CASSRTGTDTQYF. CDR3 bases: TGTGCCAGCAGCCGGACAGGCACAGATACGCAGTATTTT.

The chain joins TRBV4-1 to TRBJ2-1; 8 nucleotides match TRBD2. Per germline, CDR1 MGHRA and CDR2 YSYEKL. V lost 2 bases and J lost 5; bases outside the gene matches: 8. CDR3 length: 16 amino acids. The CDR3 protein is CASSQSGRTYDNEQFF. The CDR3 DNA sequence: TGCGCCAGCAGCCAAAGCGGGAGAACGTACGACAATGAGCAGTTCTTC.

The chain links TRBV25-1 to TRBJ1-2; 8 bases agree with TRBD1. CDR1 and CDR2 (germline): MGHDK, SYGVNS. The CDR3 loop spans 16 amino acids. The trim removed 4 bases at V and 7 bases at J, leaving 14 bases unmatched. The CDR3 spells CASSALGQGNLGGYTF. CDR3 in DNA: TGTGCCAGCAGTGCGCTTGGACAGGGTAACTTAGGTGGCTACACCTTC.

This clone has just one count. The chain has TRBV4-3 and TRBJ2-7; TRBD2 matches 7 bases. The CDR3 spans 15 residues. Germline values: CDR1 LGHNA, CDR2 YSLEER. V was pared by 0 bases and J by 1 base, with 3 bases of the junction left unmatched. The DNA for the CDR3 is TGCGCCAGCAGCCAAGATAGGGAGGGATCCTACGAGCAGTACTTC. Amino acids: CASSQDREGSYEQYF.

The genes are TRBV2 and TRBJ2-1; D is uncertain. The CDR3 covers 11 residues. CDR1 is SNHLY and CDR2 is FYNNEI in the germline V gene. Trimming cost V 6 bases and J 4 bases, with 4 bases left between them. CDR3 DNA: TGTGCCAGCAGGCCGTACAATGAGCAGTTCTTC. The encoded protein is CASRPYNEQFF.

The J gene is TRBJ1-1, the V gene TRBV6-5; D gene ambiguous. The length of the CDR3 is 15 residues. CDR1 and CDR2 from the germline V gene are MNHEY and SVGAGI. V was trimmed by 1 base and J by 2 bases, leaving 11 bases between them. Written as DNA, the CDR3 is TGTGCCAGCAGTTACTTTCGTAAGGGAAACACTGAAGCTTTCTTT. This gives the protein CASSYFRKGNTEAFF.

The rearrangement joins TRBV6-5 to TRBJ2-7; D possibly corresponds to TRBD1 (6 bases). The V and J ends lost 2 bases and 0 bases respectively, with 11 bases between them. Germline CDR1 and CDR2: MNHEY and SVGAGI. This CDR3 contains 15 residues. This CDR3 is CASSYLDRSSYEQYF. In nucleotides, the CDR3 is TGTGCCAGCAGTTACCTCGACAGGAGCTCCTACGAGCAGTACTTC.

The chain links TRBV5-1 to TRBJ2-1; 7 bases match TRBD2. The length of the CDR3 is 16 residues. From germline, CDR1 is SGHRS and CDR2 YFSETQ. With V trimmed by 0 bases and J by 1 base, 4 bases remained unmatched. The CDR3 protein is CASSLGGSYSYNEQFF. In DNA, the CDR3 is TGCGCCAGCAGCTTGGGCGGGAGCTATTCCTACAATGAGCAGTTCTTC.

This clone has a single count. The CDR3 DNA reads as TGTGCCAGTTCCTACGGGGGACAGGGCTACGAGCAGTACTTC. Translated: CASSYGGQGYEQYF. J is TRBJ2-7 and V is TRBV7-9; 9 bases line up with TRBD1. Germline V gives CDR1 SEHNR, CDR2 FQNEAQ (reference sequence). The CDR3 contains 14 residues. Germline trimming cut 9 bases from V and 3 bases from J; bases unmatched to any gene: 9.

The rearrangement uses TRBV18 and TRBJ2-7; TRBD2 matches 9 bases. The J segment lost 4 bases and the V segment lost 2 bases, leaving 3 bases of the junction unmatched. The germline V gene has CDR1 KGHSH and CDR2 LQKENI. This CDR3 contains 14 residues. The CDR3 DNA is TGTGCCAGCTCACCAAAAGCGGGAGGTTACGAGCAGTACTTC. Its protein product is CASSPKAGGYEQYF.

The J gene is TRBJ2-7, the V gene TRBV19, with 11 bases aligning to TRBD2. Looked up from germline, CDR1 is LNHDA and CDR2 is SQIVND (reference sequence). The CDR3 length is 15 residues. J lost 3 bases, V lost 6 bases, and 7 bases had no gene match. This CDR3 is CASRPLAGEGYEQYF. The CDR3 DNA sequence: TGTGCCAGTAGACCACTAGCGGGAGAGGGCTACGAGCAGTACTTC.

This chain links TRBV5-1 with TRBJ2-5, with TRBD1 identical over 9 bases. CDR1 and CDR2 (germline): SGHRS, YFSETQ. J lost 3 bases, V lost 4 bases, and 4 bases had no gene match. CDR3 length equals 14 residues. The CDR3 loop is CASSGWTGEETQYF. The CDR3, as DNA: TGCGCCAGCAGCGGATGGACAGGGGAAGAGACCCAGTACTTC.

The chain joins TRBV28 to TRBJ2-5; D gene uncertain. Trimming took 5 bases from V and 3 from J, leaving 10 bases between them. Germline CDR1 reads MDHEN; CDR2 reads SYDVKM. There are 13 residues in the CDR3. Written as DNA, the CDR3 is TGTGCCAGCAGTCACAACTTGGAAGAGACCCAGTACTTC. This codes for CASSHNLEETQYF.

This rearrangement joins TRBV5-1 to TRBJ1-1; D may be TRBD1 (6 bases). Looked up from germline, CDR1 is SGHRS and CDR2 is YFSETQ. V dropped 3 bases and J dropped 5 bases, with 14 bases sitting between them. The CDR3 totals 14 residues. The CDR3 nucleotides read TGCGCCAGCAGCTCGGACAGTGGGGGGACTGAAGCTTTCTTT. Protein: CASSSDSGGTEAFF.

The rearrangement joins TRBV10-3 to TRBJ2-7; unclear D gene. The CDR3 spans 14 residues. Germline values: CDR1 ENHRY, CDR2 SYGVKD. Trimming took 5 bases from V and 0 from J, leaving 11 bases between them. DNA of the CDR3: TGTGCCATCAGTAAAGCCATAAACTCCTACGAGCAGTACTTC. Translated, it gives CAISKAINSYEQYF.

The V and J genes are TRBV29-1 and TRBJ2-1, with TRBD1 matching over 11 bases. V dropped 1 base and J dropped 9; count of bases not matched to a gene: 5. The CDR3 loop spans 14 amino acids. Germline CDR1 reads SQVTM; CDR2 reads ANQGSEA. The CDR3: CSVEVGTGGGEQFF. The CDR3 nucleotides read TGCAGCGTTGAAGTGGGGACAGGGGGAGGTGAGCAGTTCTTC.

This clone has only a few counts. This rearrangement joins TRBV5-4 to TRBJ2-7; 9 positions agree with TRBD1. CDR3 length: 14 amino acids. CDR1 is SGHNT, CDR2 YYREEE, per germline (reference sequence). V lost 1 base, J lost 6 bases, and 5 bases stayed unmatched. The CDR3 bases are TGTGCCAGCAGCTTGTCCGGGACAGGGAGCGAGCAGTACTTC. Amino acid sequence: CASSLSGTGSEQYF.

This chain uses TRBV13 with TRBJ2-1; a possible D gene is TRBD2 (5 bases). Trimming pared 1 base from V and 0 bases from J, leaving 10 bases between. The CDR3 is 16 residues long. Germline values: CDR1 PRHDT, CDR2 FYEKMQ (reference sequence). The CDR3 region is CASSLDSSGSYNEQFF. Written as DNA, the CDR3 is TGTGCCAGCAGCTTAGATTCCAGCGGCTCCTACAATGAGCAGTTCTTC.

The chain uses TRBV9 and TRBJ1-4, with unresolved D. The length of the CDR3 is 14 residues. The germline CDR1 and CDR2 sequences are SGDLS and YYNGEE. V shed 2 bases and J shed 5 bases, with 10 bases lying between them. The CDR3 spells CASSVGSGNEKLFF. CDR3 bases: TGTGCCAGCAGCGTCGGGAGCGGGAATGAAAAACTGTTTTTT.

The chain links TRBV5-1 to TRBJ2-2; D might be TRBD2 (5 bases). V lost 1 base, J lost 1 base, and 11 bases lay in between. Germline V lookup: CDR1 SGHRS, CDR2 YFSETQ. The CDR3 sequence is 16 residues long. In DNA form, the CDR3 reads TGCGCCAGCAGCTTGAGCGGAACGCAGAACACCGGGGAGCTGTTTTTT. Translated: CASSLSGTQNTGELFF.